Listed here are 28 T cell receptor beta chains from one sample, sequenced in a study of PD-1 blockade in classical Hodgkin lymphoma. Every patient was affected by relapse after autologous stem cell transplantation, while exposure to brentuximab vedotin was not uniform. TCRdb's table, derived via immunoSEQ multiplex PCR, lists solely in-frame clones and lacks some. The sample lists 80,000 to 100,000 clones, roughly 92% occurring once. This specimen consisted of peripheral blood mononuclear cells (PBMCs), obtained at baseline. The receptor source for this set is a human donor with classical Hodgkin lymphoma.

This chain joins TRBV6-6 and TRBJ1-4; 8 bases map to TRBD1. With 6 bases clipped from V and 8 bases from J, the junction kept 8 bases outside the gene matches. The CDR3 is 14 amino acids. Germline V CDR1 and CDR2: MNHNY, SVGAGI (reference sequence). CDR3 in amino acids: CASSRRTGSEKLFF. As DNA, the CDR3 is TGTGCCAGCAGCCGTCGGACAGGGAGCGAAAAACTGTTTTTT.

This chain's CDR3 is CAWSEADAILSGANVLTF. CDR3 nucleotides: TGTGCCTGGAGTGAGGCGGATGCCATCCTCTCTGGGGCCAACGTCCTGACTTTC. The genes are TRBV30 and TRBJ2-6; D call uncertain. The CDR3 spans 18 residues. The germline CDR1 and CDR2 sequences are GTSNPN and SVGIG (reference sequence). V lost 1 base and J 0 bases, leaving 16 bases between the germline ends. The whole variable domain, remainder taken from reference TRBV30 and TRBJ2-6, is SQTIHQWPATLVQPVGSPLSLECTVEGTSNPNLYWYRQAAGRGLQLLFYSVGIGQISSEVPQNLSASRPQDRQFILSSKKLLLSDSGFYLCAWSEADAILSGANVLTFGAGSRLTVL.

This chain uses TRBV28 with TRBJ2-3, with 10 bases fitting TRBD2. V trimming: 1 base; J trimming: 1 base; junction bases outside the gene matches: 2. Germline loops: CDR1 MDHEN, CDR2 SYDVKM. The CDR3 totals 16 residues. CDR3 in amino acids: CASSLLGTSGTDTQYF. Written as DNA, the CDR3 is TGTGCCAGCAGTTTATTGGGGACTAGCGGCACAGATACGCAGTATTTT.

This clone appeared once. Written as DNA, the CDR3 is TGTGCCAGCAGCCGACCAGACACTGAAGCTTTCTTT. Its protein product is CASSRPDTEAFF. The chain joins TRBV28 to TRBJ1-1; D gene ambiguous. This CDR3 is built from 12 residues. Germline assignment: CDR1 MDHEN and CDR2 SYDVKM. The ends were cut back, 6 bases at V and 3 bases at J, with 8 bases in the middle.

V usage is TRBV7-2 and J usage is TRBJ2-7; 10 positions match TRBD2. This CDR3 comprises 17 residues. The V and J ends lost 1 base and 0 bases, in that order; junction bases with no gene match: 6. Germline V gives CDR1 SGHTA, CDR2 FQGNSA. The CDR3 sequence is CASSLVRTSGSSYEQYF. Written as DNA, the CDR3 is TGTGCCAGCAGCTTAGTCCGGACTAGCGGCAGCTCCTACGAGCAGTACTTC.

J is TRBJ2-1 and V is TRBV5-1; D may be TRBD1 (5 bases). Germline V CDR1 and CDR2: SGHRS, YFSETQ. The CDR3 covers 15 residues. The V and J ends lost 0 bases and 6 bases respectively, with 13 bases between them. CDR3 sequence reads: CASSLAGPKANEQFF. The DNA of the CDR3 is TGCGCCAGCAGCTTGGCAGGGCCCAAGGCCAATGAGCAGTTCTTC. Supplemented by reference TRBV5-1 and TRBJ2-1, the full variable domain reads KAGVTQTPRYLIKTRGQQVTLSCSPISGHRSVSWYQQTPGQGLQFLFEYFSETQRNKGNFPGRFSGRQFSNSRSEMNVSTLELGDSALYLCASSLAGPKANEQFFGPGTRLTVL.

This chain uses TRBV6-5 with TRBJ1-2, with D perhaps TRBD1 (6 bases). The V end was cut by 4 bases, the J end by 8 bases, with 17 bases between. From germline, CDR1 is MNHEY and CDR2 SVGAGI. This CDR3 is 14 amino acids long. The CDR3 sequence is CASSWGPGVGGYTF. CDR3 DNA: TGTGCCAGCAGTTGGGGGCCCGGGGTAGGGGGCTACACCTTC.

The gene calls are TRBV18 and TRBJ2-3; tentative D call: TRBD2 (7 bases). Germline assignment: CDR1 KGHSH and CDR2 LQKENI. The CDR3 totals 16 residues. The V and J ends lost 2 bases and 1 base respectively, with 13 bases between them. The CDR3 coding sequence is TGTGCCAGCTCACCATTTGGGGGGGCACGCACAGATACGCAGTATTTT. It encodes CASSPFGGARTDTQYF.

The CDR3 spells CAIMGGALYNEQFF. CDR3 DNA sequence: TGTGCCATCATGGGGGGAGCTCTATACAATGAGCAGTTCTTC. The chain has TRBV10-3 and TRBJ2-1; D perhaps matches TRBD2 (6 bases). Deletions cut 7 bases from V and 4 bases from J, with 14 bases between. CDR3 size: 14 residues. Per the germline V gene, CDR1 is ENHRY and CDR2 is SYGVKD.

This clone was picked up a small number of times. CDR3 nucleotides: TGTGCCAGCAGTTTAAGGACCGACGGTACCGAGCAGTACTTC. Translating gives CASSLRTDGTEQYF. This chain uses TRBV27 with TRBJ2-7; no clear D. Between the trimmed V and J ends, which lost 2 bases and 6 bases, there was a span of 14 bases. Germline CDR1 reads MNHEY; CDR2 reads SMNVEV (reference sequence). This CDR3 contains 14 residues.

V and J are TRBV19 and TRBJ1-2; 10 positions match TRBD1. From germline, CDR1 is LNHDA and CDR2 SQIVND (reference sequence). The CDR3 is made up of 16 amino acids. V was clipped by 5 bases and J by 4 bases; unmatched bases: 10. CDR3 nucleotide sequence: TGTGCCAGTAGTTACACAGGGACAGGGGTAACCTATGGCTACACCTTC. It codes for CASSYTGTGVTYGYTF.

The CDR3 bases are TGTGCCAGCAGCCCCGGGTCTGGGGCAACTAATGAAAAACTGTTTTTT. Translation: CASSPGSGATNEKLFF. The chain has TRBV5-4 and TRBJ1-4; D remains ambiguous. The CDR3 length is 16 residues. Trimming left V 4 bases short and J 0 bases short, with 13 bases between. Germline V gene lookup returns CDR1 SGHNT and CDR2 YYREEE (reference sequence). The entire variable domain, with the rest obtained from reference TRBV5-4 and TRBJ1-4, is as follows: ETGVTQSPTHLIKTRGQQVTLRCSSQSGHNTVSWYQQALGQGPQFIFQYYREEENGRGNFPPRFSGLQFPNYSSELNVNALELDDSALYLCASSPGSGATNEKLFFGSGTQLSVL.

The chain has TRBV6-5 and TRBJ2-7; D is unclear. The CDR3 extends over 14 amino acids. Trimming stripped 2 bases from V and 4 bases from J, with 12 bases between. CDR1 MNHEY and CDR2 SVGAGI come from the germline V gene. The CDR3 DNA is TGTGCCAGCAGTTACAGTCATCCTTCTTACGAGCAGTACTTC. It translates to CASSYSHPSYEQYF.

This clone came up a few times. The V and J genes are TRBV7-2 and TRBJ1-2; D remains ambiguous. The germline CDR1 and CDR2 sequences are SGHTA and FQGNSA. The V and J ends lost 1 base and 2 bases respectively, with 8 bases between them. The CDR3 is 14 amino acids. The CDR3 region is CASSLEALNYGYTF. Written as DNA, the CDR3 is TGTGCCAGCAGCTTAGAGGCCCTAAACTATGGCTACACCTTC. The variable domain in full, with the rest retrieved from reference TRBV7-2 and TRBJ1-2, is GAGVSQSPSNKVTEKGKDVELRCDPISGHTALYWYRQSLGQGLEFLIYFQGNSAPDKSGLPSDRFSAERTGGSVSTLTIQRTQQEDSAVYLCASSLEALNYGYTFGSGTRLTVV.

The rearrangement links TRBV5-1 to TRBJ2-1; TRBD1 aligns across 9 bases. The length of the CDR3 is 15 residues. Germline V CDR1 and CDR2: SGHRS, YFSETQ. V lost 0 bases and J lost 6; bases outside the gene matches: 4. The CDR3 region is CASSLGDREINEQFF. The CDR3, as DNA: TGCGCCAGCAGCTTGGGGGACAGGGAGATCAATGAGCAGTTCTTC.

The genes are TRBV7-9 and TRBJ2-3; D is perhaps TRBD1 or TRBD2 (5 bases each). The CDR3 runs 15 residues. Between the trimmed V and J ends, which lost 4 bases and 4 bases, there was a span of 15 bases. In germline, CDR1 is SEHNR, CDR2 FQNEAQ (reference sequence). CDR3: CASSSRDEGPDTQYF. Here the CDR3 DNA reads TGTGCCAGCAGCTCCCGGGACGAAGGGCCAGATACGCAGTATTTT. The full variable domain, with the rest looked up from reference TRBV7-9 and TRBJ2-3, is DTGVSQNPRHKITKRGQNVTFRCDPISEHNRLYWYRQTLGQGPEFLTYFQNEAQLEKSRLLSDRFSAERPKGSFSTLEIQRTEQGDSAMYLCASSSRDEGPDTQYFGPGTRLTVL.

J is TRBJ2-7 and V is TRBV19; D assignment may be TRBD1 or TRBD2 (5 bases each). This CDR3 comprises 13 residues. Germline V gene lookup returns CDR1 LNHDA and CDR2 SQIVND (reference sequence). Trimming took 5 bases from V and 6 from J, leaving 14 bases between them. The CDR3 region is CASSEGKWSEQYF. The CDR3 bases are TGTGCCAGTAGTGAGGGGAAATGGTCCGAGCAGTACTTC. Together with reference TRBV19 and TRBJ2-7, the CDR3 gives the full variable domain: DGGITQSPKYLFRKEGQNVTLSCEQNLNHDAMYWYRQDPGQGLRLIYYSQIVNDFQKGDIAEGYSVSREKKESFPLTVTSAQKNPTAFYLCASSEGKWSEQYFGPGTRLTVT.

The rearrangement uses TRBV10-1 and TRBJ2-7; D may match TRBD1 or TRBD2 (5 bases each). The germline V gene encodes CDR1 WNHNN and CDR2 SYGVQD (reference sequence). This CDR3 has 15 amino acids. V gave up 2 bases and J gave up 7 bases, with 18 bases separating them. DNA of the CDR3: TGCGCCAGCAGTGAGACCTTAGGGGTGACGGGGGAGCAGTACTTC. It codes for CASSETLGVTGEQYF.

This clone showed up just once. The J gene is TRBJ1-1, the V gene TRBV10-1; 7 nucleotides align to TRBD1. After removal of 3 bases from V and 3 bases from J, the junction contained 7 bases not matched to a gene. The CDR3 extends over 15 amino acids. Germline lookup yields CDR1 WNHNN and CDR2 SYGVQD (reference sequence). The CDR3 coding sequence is TGCGCCAGCAGTGACTGGGGACAGCTTGACACTGAAGCTTTCTTT. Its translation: CASSDWGQLDTEAFF.

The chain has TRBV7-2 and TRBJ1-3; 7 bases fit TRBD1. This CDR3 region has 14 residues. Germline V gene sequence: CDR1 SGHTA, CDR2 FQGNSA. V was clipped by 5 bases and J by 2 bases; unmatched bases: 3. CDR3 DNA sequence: TGTGCCAGCAGCCTACAGGGGACTGGAAACACCATATATTTT. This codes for CASSLQGTGNTIYF. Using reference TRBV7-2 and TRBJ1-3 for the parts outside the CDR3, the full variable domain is GAGVSQSPSNKVTEKGKDVELRCDPISGHTALYWYRQSLGQGLEFLIYFQGNSAPDKSGLPSDRFSAERTGGSVSTLTIQRTQQEDSAVYLCASSLQGTGNTIYFGEGSWLTVV.

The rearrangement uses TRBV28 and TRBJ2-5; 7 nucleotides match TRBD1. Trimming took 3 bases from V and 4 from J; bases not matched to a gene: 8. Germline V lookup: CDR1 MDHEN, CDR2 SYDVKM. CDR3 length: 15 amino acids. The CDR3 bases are TGTGCCAGCAGTTTGGGTAGGGGGCGAGGAGAGACCCAGTACTTC. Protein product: CASSLGRGRGETQYF.

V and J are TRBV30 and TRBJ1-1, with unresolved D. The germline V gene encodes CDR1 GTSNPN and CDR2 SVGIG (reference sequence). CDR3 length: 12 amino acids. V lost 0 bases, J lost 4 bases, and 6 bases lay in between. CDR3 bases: TGTGCCTGGAGTGTAAAGGGCACTGAAGCTTTCTTT. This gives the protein CAWSVKGTEAFF.

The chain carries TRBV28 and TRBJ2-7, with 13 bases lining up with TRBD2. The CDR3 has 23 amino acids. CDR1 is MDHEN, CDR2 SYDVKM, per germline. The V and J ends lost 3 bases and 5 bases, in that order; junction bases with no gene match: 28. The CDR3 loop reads CASSFPQGVPTSGRGIFKHEQYF. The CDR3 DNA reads TGTGCCAGCAGTTTCCCTCAGGGGGTTCCAACTAGCGGGAGGGGAATATTTAAACACGAGCAGTACTTC.

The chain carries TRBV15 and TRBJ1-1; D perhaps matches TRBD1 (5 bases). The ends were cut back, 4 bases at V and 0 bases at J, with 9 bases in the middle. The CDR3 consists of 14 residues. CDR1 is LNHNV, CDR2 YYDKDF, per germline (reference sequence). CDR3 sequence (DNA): TGTGCCACCAGCACAGGGATTATGAACACTGAAGCTTTCTTT. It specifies CATSTGIMNTEAFF. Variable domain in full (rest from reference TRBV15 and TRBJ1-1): DAMVIQNPRYQVTQFGKPVTLSCSQTLNHNVMYWYQQKSSQAPKLLFHYYDKDFNNEADTPDNFQSRRPNTSFCFLDIRSPGLGDTAMYLCATSTGIMNTEAFFGQGTRLTVV.

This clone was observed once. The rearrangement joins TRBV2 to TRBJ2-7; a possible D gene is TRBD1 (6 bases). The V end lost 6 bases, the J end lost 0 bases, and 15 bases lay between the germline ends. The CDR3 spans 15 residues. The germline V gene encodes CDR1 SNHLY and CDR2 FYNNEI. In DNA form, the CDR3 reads TGTGCCAGCAGCCCAGGGGAACTTGCCTCCTACGAGCAGTACTTC. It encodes CASSPGELASYEQYF.

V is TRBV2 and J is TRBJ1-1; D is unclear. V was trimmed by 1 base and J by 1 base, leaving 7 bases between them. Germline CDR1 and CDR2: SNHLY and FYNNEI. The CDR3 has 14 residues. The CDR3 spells CASSEGRRNTEAFF. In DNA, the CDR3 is TGTGCCAGCAGTGAAGGGCGGAGGAACACTGAAGCTTTCTTT. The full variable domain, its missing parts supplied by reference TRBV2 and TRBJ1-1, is EPEVTQTPSHQVTQMGQEVILRCVPISNHLYFYWYRQILGQKVEFLVSFYNNEISEKSEIFDDQFSVERPDGSNFTLKIRSTKLEDSAMYFCASSEGRRNTEAFFGQGTRLTVV.

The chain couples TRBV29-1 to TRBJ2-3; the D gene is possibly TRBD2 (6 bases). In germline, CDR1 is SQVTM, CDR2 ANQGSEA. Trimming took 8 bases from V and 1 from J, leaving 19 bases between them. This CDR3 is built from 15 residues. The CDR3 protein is CSFPPGESGTDTQYF. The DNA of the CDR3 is TGCAGCTTTCCCCCGGGGGAGTCAGGCACAGATACGCAGTATTTT.

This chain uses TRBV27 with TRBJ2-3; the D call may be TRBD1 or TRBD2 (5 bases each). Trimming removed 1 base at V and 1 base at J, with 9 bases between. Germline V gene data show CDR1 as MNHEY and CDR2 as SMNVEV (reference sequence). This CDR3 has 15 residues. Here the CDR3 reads CASSLYRGGTDTQYF. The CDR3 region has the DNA TGTGCCAGCAGTTTATATAGAGGGGGCACAGATACGCAGTATTTT.